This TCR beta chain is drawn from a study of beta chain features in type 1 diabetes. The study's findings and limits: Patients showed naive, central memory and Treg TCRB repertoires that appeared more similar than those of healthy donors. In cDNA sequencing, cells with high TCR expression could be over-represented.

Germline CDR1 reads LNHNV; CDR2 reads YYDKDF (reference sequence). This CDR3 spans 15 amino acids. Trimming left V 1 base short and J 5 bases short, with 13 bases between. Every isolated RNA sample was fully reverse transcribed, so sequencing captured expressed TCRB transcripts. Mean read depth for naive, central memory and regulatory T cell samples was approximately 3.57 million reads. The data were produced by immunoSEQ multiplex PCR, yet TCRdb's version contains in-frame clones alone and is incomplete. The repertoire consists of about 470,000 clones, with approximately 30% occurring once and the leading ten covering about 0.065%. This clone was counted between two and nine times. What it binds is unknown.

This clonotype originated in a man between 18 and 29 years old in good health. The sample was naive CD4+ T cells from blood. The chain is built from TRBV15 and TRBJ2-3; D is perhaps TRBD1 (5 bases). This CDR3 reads CATSRVRQGGDTQYF. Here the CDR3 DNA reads TGTGCCACCAGCAGAGTACGGCAGGGTGGAGATACGCAGTATTTT.